This paragraph covers one T cell receptor (beta chain) sequence. The antigen remains undetermined. This sample was included in a study of healthy donors' naive CD4 and CD8 T cells. For the study at large: Donors, half of them female, were 20-25, 40-50 or 60-70 years old.

Germline lookup yields CDR1 SQVTM and CDR2 ANQGSEA. Trimming left V 4 bases short and J 6 bases short, with 9 bases between. CDR3 size: 11 residues. General study results and limits: Homeostatic proliferation of naive T cells was not examined as a bias source.

TCR libraries were built from about 0.55 ug of total RNA by linear amplification. TCRdb used MiXCR to reprocess the reads, holding one entry per CDR3 protein. The table shows approximately 180,000 distinct CDR3 sequences, with around 80% occurring only once. This chain links TRBV29-1 with TRBJ1-2; possibly TRBD1 for D (5 bases). The material sequenced was naive CD4+ and CD8+ T cells sorted from blood, pooled from several donors. This TCR derives from a pool of human donors in good health; the sample pools cells from several healthy donors. The CDR3 DNA follows: TGCAGCGTTGGAGGGGCCCATGGCTACACCTTC. Its translation: CSVGGAHGYTF.